These 10 T cell receptor beta chains were sequenced from one sample in a study of control samples from healthy donors and cancer patients. The data were produced by immunoSEQ multiplex PCR, yet TCRdb's version contains in-frame clones alone and is incomplete. The data hold 80,000 to 100,000 clones, with just under 95% observed a single time. Sequencing was performed on blood. These receptors were taken from a human donor in good health. The donor label of this sample is uncertain.

The chain has TRBV6-5 and TRBJ2-3, with D possibly matching TRBD2 (6 bases). V was trimmed by 5 bases and J by 2 bases, leaving 14 bases between them. CDR1 is MNHEY and CDR2 is SVGAGI in the germline V gene. The CDR3 totals 15 residues. CDR3 in DNA: TGTGCCAGCAGTCGCGCTGGCGGGGCCACAGATACGCAGTATTTT. This codes for CASSRAGGATDTQYF.

The CDR3 sequence is CASSFLDIMETQYF. CDR3 in DNA: TGTGCCAGCAGTTTCCTGGACATTATGGAGACCCAGTACTTC. J is TRBJ2-5 and V is TRBV5-6; the D gene is possibly TRBD1 (5 bases). V shed 5 bases and J shed 5 bases, with 16 bases lying between them. Germline CDR1 SGHDT, CDR2 YYEEEE. The CDR3 spans 14 residues.

CDR3 coding DNA: TGTGCCAGCAGCCCTCACCGGGACAGCTCCTACGAGCAGTACTTC. Its translation is CASSPHRDSSYEQYF. The V gene is TRBV6-2 or TRBV6-3, the J gene TRBJ2-7; TRBD1 aligns across 7 bases. V shed 6 bases and J 0 bases; nucleotides not matched to a gene: 8. The germline CDR1 and CDR2 sequences are MNHEY and SVGEGT. The CDR3 consists of 15 residues.

This clone was observed a single time. The J gene is TRBJ2-5, the V gene TRBV5-6, with a weak D call TRBD1 (7 bases). Germline CDR1 and CDR2: SGHDT and YYEEEE. CDR3 length: 15 residues. V was trimmed by 5 bases and J by 2 bases, leaving 16 bases between them. CDR3 coding DNA: TGTGCCAGCAGACAGGAGGGGGCCCCTCAAGAGACCCAGTACTTC. Protein sequence: CASRQEGAPQETQYF.

V usage is TRBV18 and J usage is TRBJ1-2; D uncertain. CDR3 length equals 11 residues. From germline, CDR1 is KGHSH and CDR2 LQKENI. Between the trimmed V and J ends, which lost 2 bases and 7 bases, there was a span of 5 bases. The CDR3 region is CASSPGLGYTF. DNA of the CDR3: TGTGCCAGCTCACCAGGGCTTGGCTACACCTTC.

This sequence joins TRBV5-1 and TRBJ2-6; D uncertain. V was cut by 0 bases and J by 3 bases, with 10 bases left in between. Germline V CDR1 and CDR2: SGHRS, YFSETQ. This CDR3 region has 16 residues. CDR3 in amino acids: CASSLGRGGGANVLTF. Written as DNA, the CDR3 is TGCGCCAGCAGCTTGGGGCGAGGTGGTGGGGCCAACGTCCTGACTTTC.

The genes are TRBV5-1 and TRBJ2-5, with TRBD2 matching over 12 bases. From germline, CDR1 is SGHRS and CDR2 YFSETQ. V was clipped by 0 bases and J by 5 bases; unmatched bases: 5. This CDR3 contains 16 residues. DNA of the CDR3: TGCGCCAGCAGCTTGGCACTAGCGGGGGGTTCGGAGACCCAGTACTTC. It is translated as CASSLALAGGSETQYF.

The chain couples TRBV5-8 to TRBJ2-5; TRBD1 aligns across 9 bases. Germline values: CDR1 SGHTS, CDR2 YDEGEE. The CDR3 has 15 amino acids. The J segment lost 7 bases and the V segment lost 5 bases, leaving 12 bases of the junction unmatched. The chain's CDR3 is CASSPDRGKLGTQYF. The CDR3 bases are TGTGCCAGCAGTCCCGACAGGGGGAAGCTCGGGACCCAGTACTTC.

The genes are TRBV30 and TRBJ2-5; 13 nucleotides match TRBD2. The CDR3 contains 14 residues. CDR1 and CDR2 from the germline V gene are GTSNPN and SVGIG (reference sequence). With 3 bases clipped from V and 5 bases from J, the junction kept 3 bases outside the gene matches. The CDR3: CAWSRLAGGETQYF. The CDR3 region has the DNA TGTGCCTGGAGCAGACTAGCGGGGGGTGAGACCCAGTACTTC.

The chain links TRBV19 to TRBJ1-5; D is ambiguous. Between the trimmed V and J ends, which lost 3 bases and 0 bases, there was a span of 6 bases. The length of the CDR3 is 14 residues. CDR1 is LNHDA and CDR2 is SQIVND in the germline V gene (reference sequence). The CDR3 DNA follows: TGTGCCAGTAGTATCGGGGATAGCAATCAGCCCCAGCATTTT. It encodes CASSIGDSNQPQHF.